Each of the 22 T cell receptor beta chains below was sequenced from the same sample in a study of tumor and adjacent non-tumor tissue in lung cancer. TCRbeta libraries were built with three rounds of nested PCR, modified from ARM-PCR. Via MiXCR, TCRdb re-called the multiplex PCR reads, giving one row per CDR3 protein. The sample lists 75,000 to 90,000 distinct CDR3 sequences; more than 75% were seen once. The template was RNA from unsorted bulk tissue. This non-tumor lung sample came from over 3 cm beyond the tumor edge. Sequencing was performed on distant non-tumor lung tissue. The receptors originated from a woman in her fifties or sixties with non-small cell lung cancer.

V gene TRBV29-1 combines with J gene TRBJ2-3, with D possibly matching TRBD1 (5 bases). The germline CDR1 and CDR2 sequences are SQVTM and ANQGSEA. The CDR3 covers 12 residues. The V and J ends lost 7 bases and 15 bases respectively, with 23 bases between them. CDR3 in DNA: TGCAGCGCTCTGGCACAGACAGATACGCGATATTTT. It codes for CSALAQTDTRYF.

This rearrangement joins TRBV4-2 to TRBJ1-4; a weak D match, TRBD1 (5 bases). The CDR3 loop spans 16 amino acids. Germline CDR1 reads LGHNA; CDR2 reads YNFKEQ. V lost 4 bases and J 8 bases, leaving 20 bases between the germline ends. The CDR3 loop reads CASSRTRDGEMEKLFF. CDR3 DNA sequence: TGTGCCAGCAGCCGCACCCGGGACGGGGAAATGGAAAAACTGTTTTTT.

The sample holds a few counts of this clonotype. In this CDR3 the conserved last residue, phenylalanine or tryptophan, is missing, so a read error is likely. This chain connects TRBV4-2 to TRBJ2-2; possibly TRBD2 for D (6 bases). The ends were cut back, 0 bases at V and 5 bases at J, with 16 bases in the middle. Germline CDR1 and CDR2: LGHNA and YNFKEQ. The CDR3 has 17 residues. The CDR3 DNA follows: TGTGCCAGCAGCCAAGAAGTTGTCGGTGGGAGGACCGGGGAGCTGTTTCTT. Translation gives CASSQEVVGGRTGELFL.

The chain couples TRBV4-2 to TRBJ2-3, with unresolved D. The germline CDR1 and CDR2 sequences are LGHNA and YNFKEQ. Between the trimmed V and J ends, which lost 5 bases and 0 bases, there was a span of 9 bases. The CDR3 covers 14 residues. CDR3 in amino acids: CASSDHTSTDTQYF. The CDR3, as DNA: TGTGCCAGCAGCGATCATACTAGCACAGATACGCAGTATTTT.

Of note for this clonotype: Likely a read error: the CDR3 ends without its conserved phenylalanine or tryptophan. The chain uses TRBV29-1 and TRBJ2-1; either TRBD1 or TRBD2 may supply D (6 bases each). CDR1 and CDR2 from the germline V gene are SQVTM and ANQGSEA. V lost 2 bases, J lost 6 bases, and 17 bases lay in between. The CDR3 runs 15 residues. DNA of the CDR3: TGCAGCGTTGAACTGTCCGGGGGCTCATGCAATGAGCAGTTCATC. Translated, it gives CSVELSGGSCNEQFI.

For this clonotype: In this CDR3 the conserved last residue, phenylalanine or tryptophan, is missing, so a read error is likely. The CDR3 sequence is CASNLAGGNEQFL. For the CDR3, the DNA is TGCGCCAGCAACTTGGCTGGTGGGAATGAGCAGTTCCTC. The rearrangement uses TRBV5-1 and TRBJ2-1, with D unclear. This CDR3 has 13 residues. Looked up from germline, CDR1 is SGHRS and CDR2 is YFSETQ.

Concerning this clonotype itself: Germline and junction disagree at one end, which may indicate a read error. V is TRBV6-1 and J is TRBJ2-3; 14 nucleotides match TRBD2. The germline V gene encodes CDR1 MNHNS and CDR2 SASEGT. The CDR3 spans 14 residues. The CDR3 reads CANTGLAGADTQYF. The CDR3 bases are TGTGCCAACACGGGACTAGCGGGAGCAGATACGCAGTACTTT.

This clonotype was seen at least ten times. The chain uses TRBV7-9 and TRBJ2-2; 11 nucleotides align to TRBD1. CDR3 length: 15 amino acids. CDR1 is SEHNR, CDR2 FQNEAQ, per germline (reference sequence). With 6 bases clipped from V and 5 bases from J, the junction kept 5 bases outside the gene matches. In nucleotides, the CDR3 is TGTGCCAGCAGACCGGGACAGGGGGGGACCGGGGAGCTGTTTTTT. It translates to CASRPGQGGTGELFF.

Of note for this clonotype: One end of the junction does not line up with germline, which may come from a read error. The chain recombines TRBV6-1 with TRBJ2-2, with 8 bases aligning to TRBD2. CDR1 and CDR2 from the germline V gene are MNHNS and SASEGT. This CDR3 comprises 16 residues. The CDR3 DNA reads as TGTGCCGGCAGTGAAGATCCCGGGAGGGTCAACGGGGAGCTGTTTTTT. Translated, it gives CAGSEDPGRVNGELFF.

A note on this clonotype: A much larger clone differs by one base, so this may be a read error. The rearrangement uses TRBV2 and TRBJ2-5, with D tentatively TRBD2 (6 bases). CDR1 is SNHLY and CDR2 is FYNNEI in the germline V gene. CDR3 size: 13 residues. CDR3 residues: CGSSSGTEETQYF. The CDR3 DNA reads TGTGGCAGCAGTTCCGGGACTGAAGAGACCCAGTACTTC.

About this clonotype: The germline gene is not matched at one end of the junction; a read error may be the cause. The chain joins TRBV4-1 to TRBJ2-3; 12 bases line up with TRBD2. The CDR3 is 18 residues long. Germline CDR1 MGHRA, CDR2 YSYEKL. The CDR3 protein is CAGSLDRLAGEVTDTQYF. The DNA of the CDR3 is TGCGCCGGCAGCCTCGATCGACTAGCGGGAGAGGTCACAGATACGCAGTATTTT.

In its sample, this clonotype is medium-sized. This rearrangement joins TRBV18 to TRBJ1-4; 9 nucleotides agree with TRBD1. With V trimmed by 3 bases and J by 7 bases, 0 bases remained unmatched. This CDR3 is built from 13 residues. Germline V CDR1 and CDR2: KGHSH, LQKENI. The CDR3 DNA reads TGTGCCAGCTCACCGGGACAGGGTGAAAAACTGTTTTTT. Translation: CASSPGQGEKLFF.

Ten or more counts support this clonotype. The chain links TRBV5-1 to TRBJ2-5, with a weak D call TRBD1 (6 bases). The germline V gene has CDR1 SGHRS and CDR2 YFSETQ. CDR3 size: 13 residues. V gave up 0 bases and J gave up 5 bases, with 8 bases separating them. CDR3 amino acids: CASSLAGDETQYF. The DNA for the CDR3 is TGCGCCAGCAGCTTGGCAGGGGACGAGACCCAGTACTTC.

Points on this clonotype: An end of the junction differs from the germline gene, which may be a read error. The chain uses TRBV11-2 and TRBJ2-7; D gene ambiguous. This CDR3 region has 12 residues. Germline V CDR1 and CDR2: SGHAT, FQNNGV. The CDR3 nucleotides read TGTGCCAGCAGCTTAAGGGCTTACGAGCTGTATTTC. Encoded protein: CASSLRAYELYF.

Concerning this clonotype itself: At one of its ends the junction is not consistent with the germline gene, which may arise from a read error. The V and J genes are TRBV6-5 and TRBJ2-1; 9 bases are a match to TRBD1. The CDR3 contains 14 residues. The germline CDR1 and CDR2 sequences are MNHEY and SVGAGI. DNA of the CDR3: TGTGCCTGCAGTTACGACAGGGGGGTCAATGAGCAGTTCTTC. This sequence encodes CACSYDRGVNEQFF.

A remark on this clonotype: This CDR3 fails to terminate in the conserved phenylalanine or tryptophan, so it likely reflects a read error. The CDR3 sequence is CANSYSTGTDRPQHL. DNA for the CDR3: TGTGCCAACAGTTACTCCACAGGGACGGATCGGCCCCAGCATCTT. The V and J genes are TRBV6-5 and TRBJ1-5; D is perhaps TRBD1 (6 bases). This CDR3 region has 15 residues. Germline assignment: CDR1 MNHEY and CDR2 SVGAGI.

Details on this clonotype: The CDR3 carries no conserved terminal phenylalanine or tryptophan, so it likely arises from a read error. The DNA is left out, because the CDR3 cannot be placed on it with certainty; the CDR3 is given as TCRdb lists it. The rearrangement uses TRBV28 and TRBJ2-2; the table's D call of TRBD1 was not tested on the DNA. Germline V gives CDR1 MDHEN, CDR2 SYDVKM. Including both end residues, the CDR3 is 14 amino acids long. The CDR3 region is CASSLGTYTRELFY.

This chain connects TRBV7-2 to TRBJ2-7, with 15 bases that match TRBD2. Looked up from germline, CDR1 is SGHTA and CDR2 is FQGNSA. The CDR3 totals 17 residues. V gave up 2 bases and J gave up 5 bases; unmatched junction bases: 7. The CDR3 DNA follows: TGTGCCAGCAGCTTACTCGGACTAGCGGGAGGGCCCAACGAGCAGTACTTC. Residues: CASSLLGLAGGPNEQYF.

With respect to this clonotype: A much larger clone lies one base from this, so it may be a read error. This rearrangement joins TRBV20-1 to TRBJ2-5; 11 bases agree with TRBD2. The CDR3 has 15 residues. Germline V gene lookup returns CDR1 DFQATT and CDR2 SNEGSKA (reference sequence). CDR3: CSAIDSGRAPETQCF. DNA of the CDR3: TGCAGTGCTATAGATAGCGGGAGGGCCCCAGAGACCCAGTGCTTC.

About this clonotype itself: No conserved phenylalanine or tryptophan is present at the end of the CDR3, so a read error is the likely explanation. The chain links TRBV11-2 to TRBJ1-2, with D perhaps matching TRBD1 (5 bases). Trimming took 0 bases from V and 5 from J, leaving 16 bases between them. Germline V gene lookup returns CDR1 SGHAT and CDR2 FQNNGV. The CDR3 contains 16 residues. For the CDR3, the DNA is TGTGCCAGCAGCTTAGAAACAAGGGGCCGAGGATATGGCTACACCTCA. The encoded protein is CASSLETRGRGYGYTS.

The count of this clonotype is one. Germline and junction disagree at one end, which may indicate a read error. This chain links TRBV12-3 or TRBV12-4 with TRBJ1-5; D ambiguous. The length of the CDR3 is 13 residues. CDR3 sequence: CASSQNGNQPQHF. For the CDR3, the DNA is TGTGCCAGCAGTCAGAATGGCAATCAGCCCCAGCATTTC.

Remarks on this clonotype: One end of the junction does not line up with germline, which may come from a read error. V gene TRBV6-2 or TRBV6-3 combines with J gene TRBJ2-6, with D possibly being TRBD2 (5 bases). Per the germline V gene, CDR1 is MNHEY and CDR2 is SVGEGT. The CDR3 runs 13 residues. The CDR3 nucleotides read TGTGCCAGCACTAAATCCGGGGTCAACGTCCTGACTTTC. It specifies CASTKSGVNVLTF.